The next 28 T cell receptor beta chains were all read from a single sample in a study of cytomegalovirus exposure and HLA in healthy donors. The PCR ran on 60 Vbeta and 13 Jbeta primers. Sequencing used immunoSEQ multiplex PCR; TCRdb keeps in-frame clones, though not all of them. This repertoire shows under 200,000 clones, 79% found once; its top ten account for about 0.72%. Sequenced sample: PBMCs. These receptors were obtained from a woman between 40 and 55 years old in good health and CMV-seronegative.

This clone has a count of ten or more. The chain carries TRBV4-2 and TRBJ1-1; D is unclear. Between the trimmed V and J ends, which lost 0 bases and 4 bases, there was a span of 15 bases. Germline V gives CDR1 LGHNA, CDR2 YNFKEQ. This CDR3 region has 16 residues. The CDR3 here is CASSQDTRLRSTEAFF. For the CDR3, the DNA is TGTGCCAGCAGCCAAGATACCCGTTTACGGAGCACTGAAGCTTTCTTT.

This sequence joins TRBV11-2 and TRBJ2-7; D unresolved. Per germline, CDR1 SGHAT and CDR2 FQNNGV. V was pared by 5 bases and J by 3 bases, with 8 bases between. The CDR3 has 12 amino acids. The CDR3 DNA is TGTGCCAGCAGCCCCCCTATCTACGAGCAGTACTTC. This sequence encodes CASSPPIYEQYF.

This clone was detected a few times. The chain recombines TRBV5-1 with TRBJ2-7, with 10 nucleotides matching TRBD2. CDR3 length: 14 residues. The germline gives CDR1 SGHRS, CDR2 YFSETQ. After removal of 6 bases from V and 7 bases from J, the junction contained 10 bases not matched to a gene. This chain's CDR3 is CASTGLAGEGEQYF. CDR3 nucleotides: TGCGCCAGCACGGGCCTAGCGGGAGAGGGTGAGCAGTACTTC.

The DNA for the CDR3 is TGCGCCAGCAGCTTTTCAAGCACAGATACGCAGTATTTT. Amino acid sequence: CASSFSSTDTQYF. The gene calls are TRBV5-1 and TRBJ2-3; D gene uncertain. This CDR3 comprises 13 residues. Trimming stripped 2 bases from V and 0 bases from J, with 4 bases between. CDR1 and CDR2 (germline): SGHRS, YFSETQ.

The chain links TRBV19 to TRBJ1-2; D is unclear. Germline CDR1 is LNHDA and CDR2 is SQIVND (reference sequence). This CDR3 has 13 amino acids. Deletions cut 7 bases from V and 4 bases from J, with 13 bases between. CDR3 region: CASTKQNPYGYTF. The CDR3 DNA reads TGTGCCAGTACAAAACAGAATCCCTATGGCTACACCTTC.

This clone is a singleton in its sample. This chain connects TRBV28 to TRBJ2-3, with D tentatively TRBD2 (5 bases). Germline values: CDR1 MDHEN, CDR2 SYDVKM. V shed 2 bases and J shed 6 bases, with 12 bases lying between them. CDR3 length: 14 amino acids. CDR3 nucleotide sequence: TGTGCCAGCAGTTTACTAACCGGACTGGATACGCAGTATTTT. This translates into CASSLLTGLDTQYF.

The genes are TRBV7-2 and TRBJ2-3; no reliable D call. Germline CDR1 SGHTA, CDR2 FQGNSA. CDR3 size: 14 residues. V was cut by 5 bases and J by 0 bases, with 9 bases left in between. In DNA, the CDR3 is TGTGCCAGCAGCCCCCCCGCGAGCACAGATACGCAGTATTTT. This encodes CASSPPASTDTQYF.

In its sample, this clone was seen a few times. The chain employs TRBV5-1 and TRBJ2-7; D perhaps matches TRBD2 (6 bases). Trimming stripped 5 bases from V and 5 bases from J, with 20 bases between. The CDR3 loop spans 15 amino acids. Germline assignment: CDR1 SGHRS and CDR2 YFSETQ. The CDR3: CASRDLRGTGNEQYF. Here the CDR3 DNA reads TGCGCCAGCAGGGATCTACGGGGGACCGGCAACGAGCAGTACTTC.

CDR3 region: CASSVQGSLNTDTQYF. CDR3 bases: TGTGCCAGCAGCGTACAGGGGAGTTTAAACACAGATACGCAGTATTTT. This chain links TRBV9 with TRBJ2-3; TRBD1 is a possible D gene (6 bases). In germline, CDR1 is SGDLS, CDR2 YYNGEE. The germline V and J ends were trimmed by 1 base and 2 bases, with 14 bases remaining between them. The length of the CDR3 is 16 residues.

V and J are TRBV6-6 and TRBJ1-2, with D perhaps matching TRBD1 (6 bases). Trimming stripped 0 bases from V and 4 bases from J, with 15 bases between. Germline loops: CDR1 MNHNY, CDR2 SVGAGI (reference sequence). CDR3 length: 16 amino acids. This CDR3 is CASSYSTGRPVYGYTF. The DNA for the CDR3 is TGTGCCAGCAGTTACTCAACAGGGCGCCCGGTCTATGGCTACACCTTC.

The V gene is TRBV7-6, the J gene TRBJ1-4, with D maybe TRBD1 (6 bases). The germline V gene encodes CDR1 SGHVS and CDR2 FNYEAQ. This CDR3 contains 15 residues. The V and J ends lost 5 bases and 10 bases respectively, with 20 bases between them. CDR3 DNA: TGTGCCAGCAGCCACACAAACGAAGGGGGTCGAAAACTGTTTTTT. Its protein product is CASSHTNEGGRKLFF.

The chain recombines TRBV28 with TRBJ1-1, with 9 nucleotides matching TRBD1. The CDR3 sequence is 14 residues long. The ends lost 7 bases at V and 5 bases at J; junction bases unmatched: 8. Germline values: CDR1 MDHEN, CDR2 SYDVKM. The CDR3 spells CASTQQGAQTEAFF. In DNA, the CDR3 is TGTGCCAGCACCCAACAGGGGGCCCAAACTGAAGCTTTCTTT.

Here the CDR3 reads CASSPDLGEGRYTF. The CDR3 nucleotides read TGTGCCAGTAGCCCTGACCTAGGGGAGGGACGCTACACCTTC. The chain recombines TRBV19 with TRBJ1-2, with D possibly matching TRBD1 (5 bases). The CDR3 is made up of 14 amino acids. Trimming removed 6 bases at V and 9 bases at J, with 20 bases between. Germline-derived CDR1 and CDR2 are LNHDA and SQIVND (reference sequence).

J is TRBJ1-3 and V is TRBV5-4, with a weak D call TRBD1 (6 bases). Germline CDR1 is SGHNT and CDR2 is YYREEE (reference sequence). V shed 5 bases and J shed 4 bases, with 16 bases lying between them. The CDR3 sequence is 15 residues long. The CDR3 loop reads CASSTDRLVGNTIYF. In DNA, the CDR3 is TGTGCCAGCAGTACCGACAGGCTAGTGGGAAACACCATATATTTT.

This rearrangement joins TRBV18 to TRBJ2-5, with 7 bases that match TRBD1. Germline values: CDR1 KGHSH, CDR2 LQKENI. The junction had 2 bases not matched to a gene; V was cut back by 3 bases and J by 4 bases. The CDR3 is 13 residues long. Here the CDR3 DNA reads TGTGCCAGCTCACCTACAGGGGCAGAGACCCAGTACTTC. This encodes CASSPTGAETQYF.

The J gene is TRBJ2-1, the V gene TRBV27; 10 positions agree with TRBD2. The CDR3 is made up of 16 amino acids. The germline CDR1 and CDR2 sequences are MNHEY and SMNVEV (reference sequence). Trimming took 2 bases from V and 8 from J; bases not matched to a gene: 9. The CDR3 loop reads CASSLAVLAGNYEQFF. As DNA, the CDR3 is TGTGCCAGCAGTTTAGCAGTACTAGCGGGGAACTATGAGCAGTTCTTC.

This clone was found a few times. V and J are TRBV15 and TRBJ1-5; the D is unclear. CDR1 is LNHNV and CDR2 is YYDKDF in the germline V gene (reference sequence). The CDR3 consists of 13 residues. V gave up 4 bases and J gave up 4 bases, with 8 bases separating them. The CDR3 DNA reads TGTGCCACCAGCATACCGGGGAATCAGCCCCAGCATTTT. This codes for CATSIPGNQPQHF.

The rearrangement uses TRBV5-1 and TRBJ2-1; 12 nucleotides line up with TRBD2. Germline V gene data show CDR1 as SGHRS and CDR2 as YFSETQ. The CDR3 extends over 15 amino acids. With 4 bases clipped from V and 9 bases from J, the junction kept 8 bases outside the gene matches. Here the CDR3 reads CASSAASGGAGEQFF. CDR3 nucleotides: TGCGCCAGCAGCGCTGCTAGCGGGGGGGCCGGTGAGCAGTTCTTC.

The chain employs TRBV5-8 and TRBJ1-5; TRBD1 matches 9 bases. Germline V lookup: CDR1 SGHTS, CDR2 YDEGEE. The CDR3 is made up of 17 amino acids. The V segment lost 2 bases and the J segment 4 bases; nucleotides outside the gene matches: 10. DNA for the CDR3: TGTGCCAGCAGCTTCAACATGGACAGGGGAAAGAATCAGCCCCAGCATTTT. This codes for CASSFNMDRGKNQPQHF.

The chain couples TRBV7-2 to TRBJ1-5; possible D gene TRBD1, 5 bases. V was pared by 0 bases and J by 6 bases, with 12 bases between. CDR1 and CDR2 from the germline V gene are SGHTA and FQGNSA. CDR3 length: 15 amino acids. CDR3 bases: TGTGCCAGCAGCTTAGCTCCCAGTGACAGTCAGCCCCAGCATTTT. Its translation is CASSLAPSDSQPQHF. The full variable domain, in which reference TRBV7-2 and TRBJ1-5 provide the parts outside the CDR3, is GAGVSQSPSNKVTEKGKDVELRCDPISGHTALYWYRQSLGQGLEFLIYFQGNSAPDKSGLPSDRFSAERTGGSVSTLTIQRTQQEDSAVYLCASSLAPSDSQPQHFGDGTRLSIL.

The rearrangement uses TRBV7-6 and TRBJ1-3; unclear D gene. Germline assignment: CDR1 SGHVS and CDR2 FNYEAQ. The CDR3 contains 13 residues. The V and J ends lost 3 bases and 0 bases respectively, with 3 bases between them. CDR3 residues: CASSFRSGNTIYF. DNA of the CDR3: TGTGCCAGCAGCTTCCGCTCTGGAAACACCATATATTTT. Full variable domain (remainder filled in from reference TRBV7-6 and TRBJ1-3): GAGVSQSPRYKVTKRGQDVALRCDPISGHVSLYWYRQALGQGPEFLTYFNYEAQQDKSGLPNDRFSAERPEGSISTLTIQRTEQRDSAMYRCASSFRSGNTIYFGEGSWLTVV.

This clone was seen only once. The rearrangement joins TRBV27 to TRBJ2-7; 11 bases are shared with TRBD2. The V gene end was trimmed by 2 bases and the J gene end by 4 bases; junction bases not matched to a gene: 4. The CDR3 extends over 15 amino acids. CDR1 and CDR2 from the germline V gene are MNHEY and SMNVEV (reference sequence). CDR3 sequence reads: CASSLTASGGYEQYF. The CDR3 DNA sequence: TGTGCCAGCAGTTTAACGGCTAGCGGGGGGTACGAGCAGTACTTC.

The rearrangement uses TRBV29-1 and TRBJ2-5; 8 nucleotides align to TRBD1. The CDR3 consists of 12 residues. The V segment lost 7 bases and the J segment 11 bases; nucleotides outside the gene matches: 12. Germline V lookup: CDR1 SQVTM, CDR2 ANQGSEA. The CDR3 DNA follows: TGCAGCGCAGGACAGGGCGGAGGGGAGCAGTACTTC. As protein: CSAGQGGGEQYF.

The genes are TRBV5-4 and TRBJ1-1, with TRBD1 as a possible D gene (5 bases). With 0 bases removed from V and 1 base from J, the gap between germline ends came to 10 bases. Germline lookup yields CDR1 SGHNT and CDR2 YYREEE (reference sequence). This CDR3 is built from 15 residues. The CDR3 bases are TGTGCCAGCAGCTTGGAATGGGGCCCGAACACTGAAGCTTTCTTT. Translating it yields CASSLEWGPNTEAFF.

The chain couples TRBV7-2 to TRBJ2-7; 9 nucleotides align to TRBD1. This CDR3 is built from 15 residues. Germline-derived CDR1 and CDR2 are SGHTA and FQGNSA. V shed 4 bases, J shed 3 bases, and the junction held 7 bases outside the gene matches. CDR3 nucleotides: TGTGCCAGCAGCTCAGCCGGGACAGGGATCTACGAGCAGTACTTC. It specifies CASSSAGTGIYEQYF.

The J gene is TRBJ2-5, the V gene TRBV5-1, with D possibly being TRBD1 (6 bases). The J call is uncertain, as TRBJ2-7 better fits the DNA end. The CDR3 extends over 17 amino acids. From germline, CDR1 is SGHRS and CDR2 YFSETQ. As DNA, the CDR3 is TGCGCCAGCAGCTTGGAACCTTGGACAGCAAGCTCCTACGAGCAGTACTTC. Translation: CASSLEPWTASSYEQYF.

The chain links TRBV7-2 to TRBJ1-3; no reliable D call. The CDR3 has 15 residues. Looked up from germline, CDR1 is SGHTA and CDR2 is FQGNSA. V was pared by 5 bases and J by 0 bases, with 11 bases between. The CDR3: CASSPRAFSGNTIYF. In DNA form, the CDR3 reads TGTGCCAGCAGCCCGCGAGCCTTCTCTGGAAACACCATATATTTT.

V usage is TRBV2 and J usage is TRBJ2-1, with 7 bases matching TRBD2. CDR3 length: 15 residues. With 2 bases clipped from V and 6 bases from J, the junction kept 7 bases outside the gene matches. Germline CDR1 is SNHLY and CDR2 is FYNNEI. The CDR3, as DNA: TGTGCCAGCAGTGAACGGGCGGGAGTTCGCAATGAGCAGTTCTTC. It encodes CASSERAGVRNEQFF.